This T cell receptor beta chain was recovered during a study of T cell responses to AZD1222 COVID-19 vaccine. Worth noting for this clone: Its antigen is still unknown.

Using immunoSEQ multiplex PCR, the repertoire was profiled, and TCRdb retains in-frame clones only, with some absent. The sample holds 150,000 to 190,000 clones; approximately 86% are singletons and the top ten take approximately 6.6%. Study-level points and caveats: There were vaccine-associated CD4 TCRs across spike, dominant at 160-218 and 743-854. Clonal diversity may have been underestimated in mostly white British donors. Close to half of all spike-specific TCRs reportedly target regions of the variants that are unmutated.

This TCR was recovered from an adult who had recovered from COVID-19. The sample was peripheral blood, taken after recovery from COVID-19.

CDR3 DNA sequence: TGTGCCAGTAGTATTGGGGCCAGCGGGTCTAGCTCCTACAATGAGCAGTTCTTC. Translation gives CASSIGASGSSSYNEQFF. The chain recombines TRBV19 with TRBJ2-1; tentatively, D is TRBD2 (6 bases). V lost 3 bases to trimming and J lost 0 bases, with 18 bases between them. The germline CDR1 and CDR2 sequences are LNHDA and SQIVND (reference sequence). The CDR3 runs 18 residues.